A selection of T cell receptor beta chains follows, all from one sample in a study of read filtering for tumor transcriptome and immune sequencing. One entry per CDR3 protein results from TCRdb running MiXCR on the reads. The sample shows around 50,000 distinct CDR3 sequences, 9% to 15% of them seen only once. What was sequenced was a population of CD138-negative cells sorted from bone marrow. These receptors all stem from a donor at least 40 years old with multiple myeloma. The CDR3 runs from the conserved cysteine through the conserved F or W. Fields, in order: clone size, V gene, D gene, J gene, CDR3 DNA, CDR3 protein. D genes are given only for firm matches. Clone size appears in some rows only: once, few, many, or a class for an expanded clone.

clone size: many; V gene: TRBV9; D gene: .; J gene: TRBJ2-7; CDR3 DNA: TGTGCCAGCAGCGTAGATCTTTCACAGGGATTAAGCGAGCAGTACTTC; CDR3 protein: CASSVDLSQGLSEQYF
clone size: many; V gene: TRBV29-1; D gene: .; J gene: TRBJ2-5; CDR3 DNA: TGCAGCGTTCCTCTGGCCCCGACAGAGACCCAGTACTTC; CDR3 protein: CSVPLAPTETQYF
clone size: many; V gene: TRBV5-1; D gene: .; J gene: TRBJ1-4; CDR3 DNA: TGCGCCAGCAGCTTGGCAGGGGATGGCGAAAAACTGTTTTTT; CDR3 protein: CASSLAGDGEKLFF
clone size: few; V gene: TRBV20-1; D gene: TRBD2; J gene: TRBJ2-1; CDR3 DNA: TGCAGTGCTCTTGGACTAGAGGAGTATGAGCAGTTCTTC; CDR3 protein: CSALGLEEYEQFF
clone size: many; V gene: TRBV10-3; D gene: .; J gene: TRBJ2-7; CDR3 DNA: TGTGCCATCAGTGTTATGGCCAGCTCCTACGAGCAGTACTTC; CDR3 protein: CAISVMASSYEQYF
clone size: many; V gene: TRBV6-6; D gene: TRBD2; J gene: TRBJ2-7; CDR3 DNA: TGTGCCAGCAGTCCGGGACGTGGGACTAGCGGGAAGAGACACGAGCAGTACTTC; CDR3 protein: CASSPGRGTSGKRHEQYF
clone size: many; V gene: TRBV7-2; D gene: .; J gene: TRBJ1-1; CDR3 DNA: TGTGCCAGCAGCTTAATTGACGGAGGGGACACTGAAGCTTTCTTT; CDR3 protein: CASSLIDGGDTEAFF
clone size: many; V gene: TRBV7-3; D gene: .; J gene: TRBJ2-7; CDR3 DNA: TGTGCCAGCAGCTTCGGGCCTCTGGGGCCTTACGAGCAGTACTTC; CDR3 protein: CASSFGPLGPYEQYF
clone size: few; V gene: TRBV5-1; D gene: .; J gene: TRBJ1-1; CDR3 DNA: TGCGCCAGCAGCTTGATGGGCGGCACTGAAGCTTTCTTT; CDR3 protein: CASSLMGGTEAFF
clone size: large; V gene: TRBV21-1; D gene: .; J gene: TRBJ2-1; CDR3 DNA: TGTGCCAGCAGCCCTCTCCCAGGTGATGAGCAGTTCTTC; CDR3 protein: CASSPLPGDEQFF
clone size: .; V gene: TRBV29-1; D gene: TRBD1; J gene: TRBJ2-1; CDR3 DNA: TGCAGCGTTGAAGGTTACGGACAGGTTTATGATGAGCAGTTCTTC; CDR3 protein: CSVEGYGQVYDEQFF
clone size: many; V gene: TRBV5-1; D gene: .; J gene: TRBJ1-4; CDR3 DNA: TGCGCCAGCAGCTTGGGAGGGGCTGGTGAAAAACTGTTTTTT; CDR3 protein: CASSLGGAGEKLFF
clone size: many; V gene: TRBV11-2; D gene: .; J gene: TRBJ2-1; CDR3 DNA: TGTGCCAGCAGCTTAGGCCTCAGGAGTAGTGAGCAGTTCTTC; CDR3 protein: CASSLGLRSSEQFF
clone size: many; V gene: TRBV29-1; D gene: .; J gene: TRBJ1-2; CDR3 DNA: TGCAGCGTTGAATTGAATAACTATGGCTACACCTTC; CDR3 protein: CSVELNNYGYTF
clone size: .; V gene: TRBV7-2; D gene: TRBD1; J gene: TRBJ2-1; CDR3 DNA: TGTGCCAGCAGCTTCGCGGCAGGGGGCGGGAATGAGCAGTTCTTT; CDR3 protein: CASSFAAGGGNEQFF
clone size: .; V gene: TRBV29-1; D gene: .; J gene: TRBJ2-3; CDR3 DNA: TGCAGCGATGATTTTCATTCGGTTGGCACAGATACGCGGTATTTT; CDR3 protein: CSDDFHSVGTDTRYF
clone size: many; V gene: TRBV3-1; D gene: .; J gene: TRBJ1-6; CDR3 DNA: TGTGCCAGCAGCCCTCGGACGACAAGCACCGGTAATTCACCCCTCCACTTT; CDR3 protein: CASSPRTTSTGNSPLHF
clone size: many; V gene: TRBV13; D gene: .; J gene: TRBJ2-5; CDR3 DNA: TGTGCCAGCAGCTCCAAAAGGACAGTGCAAGAGACCCAGTACTTC; CDR3 protein: CASSSKRTVQETQYF
clone size: .; V gene: TRBV29-1; D gene: TRBD1; J gene: TRBJ2-7; CDR3 DNA: TGCAGCGTTGACGCCGGGACAGGGGGCTTCGAGCAGTACTTC; CDR3 protein: CSVDAGTGGFEQYF
clone size: .; V gene: TRBV19; D gene: .; J gene: TRBJ2-5; CDR3 DNA: TGTGCCAGTAGTGGCAAGTCAAAAGAGACCCAGTACTTC; CDR3 protein: CASSGKSKETQYF
clone size: many; V gene: TRBV20-1; D gene: .; J gene: TRBJ1-3; CDR3 DNA: TGCAGTGCTAAGGCGACTGGAAACACCATATATTTT; CDR3 protein: CSAKATGNTIYF
clone size: few; V gene: TRBV28; D gene: TRBD1; J gene: TRBJ2-3; CDR3 DNA: TGTGCCAGCAGTTACCGGAAAAAATCGACAGGGGGGACTAGCACAGATACGCAGTATTTT; CDR3 protein: CASSYRKKSTGGTSTDTQYF